The present TCR beta chain was sequenced within a study of early T cells in non-severe SARS-CoV-2 infection. This clonotype was observed a handful of times. The CDR3 is 12 residues long. Between the trimmed V and J ends, which lost 5 bases and 6 bases, there was a span of 7 bases. Looked up from germline, CDR1 is SGHAT and CDR2 is FQDESV (reference sequence). In TCRdb, the 5' RACE reads were re-called with MiXCR into one record per CDR3 protein. The data hold more than 65,000 distinct CDR3 sequences, with 13% to 15% observed a single time. The rearrangement uses TRBV11-1 and TRBJ2-2; D not certain. Sequences were derived from whole blood, sampled at baseline. This clonotype was sampled from an adult who was a healthcare worker with PCR-confirmed SARS-CoV-2 infection or an uninfected control (not recorded which). The CDR3 is CASSLTAGELFF. The CDR3 bases are TGTGCCAGCAGCCTGACGGCCGGGGAGCTGTTTTTT. The full variable domain, completed using reference TRBV11-1 and TRBJ2-2, is EAEVAQSPRYKITEKSQAVAFWCDPISGHATLYWYRQILGQGPELLVQFQDESVVDDSQLPKDRFSAERLKGVDSTLKIQPAELGDSAMYLCASSLTAGELFFGEGSRLTVL.